A single sample gave rise to the 31 T cell receptor beta chains below, sequenced in a study of T-cell reconstitution after alpha-beta-depleted transplantation in children. Unique molecular identifiers were incorporated during preparation of the TCRbeta library. A single record per CDR3 protein comes from TCRdb applying MiXCR to the PCR reads. The data hold some 200,000 distinct CDR3 sequences, with more than 14% observed a single time. The sequences come from PBMCs from the stem cell graft donor, collected from the stem cell graft. Receptors were obtained from a human donor who donated a stem cell graft to a child with acute lymphoblastic leukemia.

This clonotype was counted a few times. The rearrangement links TRBV11-2 to TRBJ2-3; maybe TRBD2 (7 bases). The V end was cut by 5 bases, the J end by 6 bases, with 27 bases between. This CDR3 region has 18 residues. Germline CDR1 SGHAT, CDR2 FQNNGV. CDR3 in DNA: TGTGCCAGCAGCCAAGGAAGGGGGGGAGGAGGGGTTTTGGATACGCAGTATTTT. It yields the protein CASSQGRGGGGVLDTQYF.

This clonotype has more than one count but fewer than ten. This chain connects TRBV12-3 or TRBV12-4 to TRBJ2-3; D is possibly TRBD2 (6 bases). V was cut by 9 bases and J by 8 bases, with 39 bases left in between. This CDR3 is built from 20 residues. This CDR3 is CASMSGISLLARSGAGTQYF. The CDR3 DNA reads as TGTGCCAGTATGTCAGGTATATCCCTTTTGGCGCGGAGCGGAGCGGGTACGCAGTATTTT.

This clonotype was counted many times. The J gene is TRBJ2-1, the V gene TRBV7-8; D might be TRBD2 (5 bases). This CDR3 comprises 15 residues. From germline, CDR1 is SGHVS and CDR2 FQNEAQ. V dropped 1 base and J dropped 10 bases, with 17 bases sitting between them. CDR3 DNA sequence: TGTGCCAGCAGCTTAGTCCAGTTCGAGGGCGGAGAGCAGTTCTTC. It specifies CASSLVQFEGGEQFF.

This clonotype came up many times. The chain is built from TRBV12-3 or TRBV12-4 and TRBJ2-1, with 7 positions matching TRBD2. Germline trimming cut 3 bases from V and 9 bases from J; bases unmatched to any gene: 11. CDR3 length: 15 residues. DNA of the CDR3: TGTGCCAGCAGTTTGAGGGCGGGAGTCTCGAGTGAGCAGTTCTTC. It encodes CASSLRAGVSSEQFF.

This clonotype was detected many times. V usage is TRBV18 and J usage is TRBJ1-4; the match to TRBD1 covers 8 bases. The CDR3 is made up of 18 amino acids. Germline V gene lookup returns CDR1 KGHSH and CDR2 LQKENI. Germline trimming cut 5 bases from V and 4 bases from J; bases unmatched to any gene: 15. CDR3 DNA: TGTGCCAGCTCATCCGATTCAATTGCGGGACAGGTTAATGAAAAACTGTTTTTT. Protein product: CASSSDSIAGQVNEKLFF.

The V gene is TRBV7-9, the J gene TRBJ1-5, with D possibly TRBD1 on 6 matching bases. Trimming cost V 7 bases and J 8 bases, with 21 bases left between them. The CDR3 spans 15 residues. The germline V gene encodes CDR1 SEHNR and CDR2 FQNEAQ (reference sequence). CDR3 loop: CASTREGGPLEPQHF. The CDR3 DNA is TGTGCCAGCACCCGAGAGGGGGGCCCACTTGAGCCCCAGCATTTT. Full variable domain (remainder filled in from reference TRBV7-9 and TRBJ1-5): DTGVSQNPRHKITKRGQNVTFRCDPISEHNRLYWYRQTLGQGPEFLTYFQNEAQLEKSRLLSDRFSAERPKGSFSTLEIQRTEQGDSAMYLCASTREGGPLEPQHFGDGTRLSIL.

The genes are TRBV27 and TRBJ2-7; 7 bases align to TRBD1. V gave up 5 bases and J gave up 4 bases; unmatched junction bases: 8. Germline assignment: CDR1 MNHEY and CDR2 SMNVEV (reference sequence). The length of the CDR3 is 14 residues. CDR3 in amino acids: CASSPRDRVYEQYF. Here the CDR3 DNA reads TGTGCCAGCAGTCCCCGGGACAGAGTTTACGAGCAGTACTTC.

The sample holds many counts of this clonotype. Here the CDR3 DNA reads TGTGCCAGCAGCGAGGGCCCCCCGGAACGAGAGACCCAGTACTTC. Amino acid sequence: CASSEGPPERETQYF. The chain links TRBV5-5 to TRBJ2-5, with D possibly being TRBD2 (5 bases). Germline CDR1 reads SGHKS; CDR2 reads YYEKEE (reference sequence). This CDR3 is built from 15 residues. The V gene lost 4 bases and the J gene lost 4 bases, with 17 bases spanning the gap.

The rearrangement links TRBV10-3 to TRBJ2-7; TRBD2 matches 9 bases. The CDR3 runs 12 residues. Trimming took 6 bases from V and 6 from J; bases not matched to a gene: 3. Germline values: CDR1 ENHRY, CDR2 SYGVKD. This CDR3 reads CAISLGLAEQYF. The CDR3 nucleotides read TGTGCCATCAGCTTGGGACTAGCCGAGCAGTACTTC.

This clonotype was counted ten times or more. V gene TRBV5-1 combines with J gene TRBJ2-2; 11 nucleotides line up with TRBD1. V shed 5 bases and J 6 bases; nucleotides not matched to a gene: 6. The germline gives CDR1 SGHRS, CDR2 YFSETQ. The CDR3 extends over 15 amino acids. In DNA form, the CDR3 reads TGCGCCAGCAGTGGTGGACAGGGGGCCGCCGGGGAGCTGTTTTTT. Translation gives CASSGGQGAAGELFF. The variable domain in full, completed from reference TRBV5-1 and TRBJ2-2, reads KAGVTQTPRYLIKTRGQQVTLSCSPISGHRSVSWYQQTPGQGLQFLFEYFSETQRNKGNFPGRFSGRQFSNSRSEMNVSTLELGDSALYLCASSGGQGAAGELFFGEGSRLTVL.

This clonotype has a count of ten or more. The rearrangement joins TRBV25-1 to TRBJ2-7, with D unresolved. There are 13 residues in the CDR3. V lost 10 bases and J lost 2, with 15 bases in between. Germline V gene data show CDR1 as MGHDK and CDR2 as SYGVNS. The chain's CDR3 is CATHGLNTYEQYF. The CDR3 DNA is TGTGCCACCCATGGGTTGAACACCTACGAGCAGTACTTC.

This clonotype was seen ten or more times. The chain employs TRBV29-1 and TRBJ1-1; 8 bases are a match to TRBD1. The CDR3 has 14 residues. V dropped 7 bases and J dropped 3; count of bases not matched to a gene: 10. Germline V lookup: CDR1 SQVTM, CDR2 ANQGSEA. Here the CDR3 reads CSASKTGVHTEAFF. The CDR3 DNA is TGCAGCGCCTCGAAGACAGGGGTGCACACTGAAGCTTTCTTT.

This clonotype was counted at least ten times. The chain combines TRBV4-1 with TRBJ2-7, with 9 bases matching TRBD2. The V gene end was trimmed by 4 bases and the J gene end by 4 bases; junction bases not matched to a gene: 5. The V gene's germline CDR1 is MGHRA and CDR2 YSYEKL. The CDR3 runs to 14 residues. CDR3: CASSPLAGMYEQYF. In DNA, the CDR3 is TGCGCCAGCAGCCCGCTAGCGGGAATGTACGAGCAGTACTTC.

This clonotype occurred many times. The genes are TRBV5-1 and TRBJ2-3, with D unclear. The germline CDR1 and CDR2 sequences are SGHRS and YFSETQ. V was clipped by 5 bases and J by 5 bases, with 15 bases between them. There are 14 residues in the CDR3. CDR3 loop: CASRLGPTKDTQYF. As DNA, the CDR3 is TGCGCCAGCAGACTGGGCCCCACCAAAGATACGCAGTATTTT.

This clonotype came up many times. Written as DNA, the CDR3 is TGTGCCAGCAGCTTGGGATCCAGGGGTGTTGAAGCTTTCTTT. Encoded protein: CASSLGSRGVEAFF. The chain links TRBV5-4 to TRBJ1-1; D is perhaps TRBD1 (6 bases). V dropped 0 bases and J dropped 7 bases, with 13 bases sitting between them. In germline, CDR1 is SGHNT, CDR2 YYREEE (reference sequence). The CDR3 covers 14 residues.

There are many counts of this clonotype. The V call is TRBV7-9, the J call TRBJ2-1; 7 bases fit TRBD2. The germline CDR1 and CDR2 sequences are SEHNR and FQNEAQ (reference sequence). The CDR3 sequence is 16 residues long. The V segment lost 5 bases and the J segment 1 base; nucleotides outside the gene matches: 8. CDR3 in DNA: TGTGCCAGCAGCCTGTCGGCGGGAGTGTCCTACAATGAGCAGTTCTTC. Translating it yields CASSLSAGVSYNEQFF.

The J gene is TRBJ2-5, the V gene TRBV10-3, with a possible D match to TRBD2 (6 bases). Trimming took 4 bases from V and 3 from J, leaving 15 bases between them. The CDR3 is 15 amino acids. Germline V gene data show CDR1 as ENHRY and CDR2 as SYGVKD. CDR3 bases: TGTGCCATCAGTGTTGGGGCGGGGAATAAAGAGACCCAGTACTTC. Translated, it gives CAISVGAGNKETQYF.

The chain recombines TRBV7-8 with TRBJ2-5; weak D call: TRBD2 (6 bases). The V gene's germline CDR1 is SGHVS and CDR2 FQNEAQ. The CDR3 is made up of 14 amino acids. V lost 1 base to trimming and J lost 4 bases, with 10 bases between them. The CDR3: CASSLEVGGETQYF. The CDR3 DNA follows: TGTGCCAGCAGCTTAGAAGTGGGGGGAGAGACCCAGTACTTC.

The gene calls are TRBV29-1 and TRBJ1-1, with D hard to call. Germline-derived CDR1 and CDR2 are SQVTM and ANQGSEA. V dropped 4 bases and J dropped 3 bases, with 6 bases sitting between them. The CDR3 spans 11 residues. The CDR3 DNA is TGCAGCGTTGTTCAGTACACTGAAGCTTTCTTT. It specifies CSVVQYTEAFF.

The table lists this clonotype with many counts. The CDR3 protein is CASSWDGNTEAFF. As DNA, the CDR3 is TGTGCCAGCAGCTGGGACGGGAACACTGAAGCTTTCTTT. V usage is TRBV3-1 and J usage is TRBJ1-1; D perhaps matches TRBD1 (5 bases). The germline V gene encodes CDR1 LGHDT and CDR2 YNNKEL (reference sequence). The CDR3 sequence is 13 residues long. V was cut by 5 bases and J by 1 base, with 8 bases left in between.

This clonotype has at least ten counts. The chain combines TRBV7-8 with TRBJ1-2, with 7 bases aligning to TRBD1. The germline CDR1 and CDR2 sequences are SGHVS and FQNEAQ. V lost 1 base, J lost 5 bases, and 4 bases stayed unmatched. The CDR3 is made up of 14 amino acids. The CDR3 coding sequence is TGTGCCAGCAGCTTAGGGACAGGCGTTTATGGCTACACCTTC. It codes for CASSLGTGVYGYTF. Together with reference TRBV7-8 and TRBJ1-2, the CDR3 gives the full variable domain: GAGVSQSPRYKVAKRGQDVALRCDPISGHVSLFWYQQALGQGPEFLTYFQNEAQLDKSGLPSDRFFAERPEGSVSTLKIQRTQQEDSAVYLCASSLGTGVYGYTFGSGTRLTVV.

Many counts were recorded for this clonotype. V usage is TRBV29-1 and J usage is TRBJ2-1; 10 nucleotides agree with TRBD2. V gave up 6 bases and J gave up 8 bases; unmatched junction bases: 10. The CDR3 is 14 amino acids. Germline CDR1 is SQVTM and CDR2 is ANQGSEA. This chain's CDR3 is CSVDPSGSSDEQFF. Here the CDR3 DNA reads TGCAGCGTGGACCCTAGCGGGAGTTCGGATGAGCAGTTCTTC.

This clonotype has a count of ten or more. The rearrangement links TRBV5-1 to TRBJ2-1, with 8 bases matching TRBD1. V lost 4 bases and J lost 2; bases outside the gene matches: 5. Germline CDR1 is SGHRS and CDR2 is YFSETQ. The CDR3 has 15 residues. CDR3 in amino acids: CASSVTGEAYNEQFF. The CDR3 nucleotides are TGCGCCAGCAGCGTGACAGGGGAGGCCTACAATGAGCAGTTCTTC.

This clonotype was counted at least ten times. The V gene is TRBV12-3 or TRBV12-4, the J gene TRBJ1-4, with a weak D call TRBD1 (5 bases). Trimming took 8 bases from V and 5 from J, leaving 15 bases between them. This CDR3 has 14 residues. This CDR3 reads CASGSGTENEKLFF. The CDR3, as DNA: TGTGCCAGCGGCTCAGGGACGGAAAATGAAAAACTGTTTTTT.

Many counts were recorded for this clonotype. V is TRBV19 and J is TRBJ2-7; 9 bases agree with TRBD1. The ends lost 3 bases at V and 5 bases at J; junction bases unmatched: 11. This CDR3 comprises 16 residues. Germline CDR1 LNHDA, CDR2 SQIVND (reference sequence). The CDR3 DNA reads as TGTGCCAGTAGTATGCCCCCCGGGACAGGGTTGAACGAGCAGTACTTC. Encoded protein: CASSMPPGTGLNEQYF.

This clonotype has ten or more counts. The J gene is TRBJ1-1, the V gene TRBV11-3, with 9 bases aligning to TRBD1. Germline CDR1 reads SGHNT; CDR2 reads YENEEA. V trimming: 5 bases; J trimming: 11 bases; junction bases outside the gene matches: 12. The CDR3 covers 14 residues. The CDR3 DNA reads TGTGCCAGCAGCAAGATGCGGACAGGGGAGAGCGCTTTCTTT. Translating it yields CASSKMRTGESAFF.

This clonotype was seen ten or more times. The V gene is TRBV5-1, the J gene TRBJ2-7; either TRBD1 or TRBD2 may supply D (6 bases each). Germline V gene sequence: CDR1 SGHRS, CDR2 YFSETQ. V lost 0 bases and J 4 bases, leaving 11 bases between the germline ends. The CDR3 is 14 amino acids. Here the CDR3 reads CASSLGQGRYEQYF. The CDR3, as DNA: TGCGCCAGCAGCTTGGGTCAGGGGAGGTACGAGCAGTACTTC.

A remark on this clonotype: A much larger clone lies one base from this, so it may be a read error. Likely a read error: the CDR3 ends without its conserved phenylalanine or tryptophan. The chain recombines TRBV5-1 with TRBJ2-3; the D is unclear. Per the germline V gene, CDR1 is SGHRS and CDR2 is YFSETQ. The CDR3 is 13 amino acids. V was clipped by 6 bases and J by 0 bases, with 8 bases between them. CDR3 bases: TGCGCCAGCAACCCGGACAGCACAGATACGCAGTATTTG. It specifies CASNPDSTDTQYL.

The chain combines TRBV28 with TRBJ2-7; no definite D call. V dropped 3 bases and J dropped 4 bases, with 7 bases sitting between them. Germline V gives CDR1 MDHEN, CDR2 SYDVKM. The CDR3 has 12 amino acids. The CDR3 nucleotides read TGTGCCAGCAGTTTTGCGGAATACGAGCAGTACTTC. Its translation: CASSFAEYEQYF.

The V and J genes are TRBV5-1 and TRBJ2-2, with a weak D call TRBD2 (6 bases). V shed 0 bases and J shed 5 bases, with 20 bases lying between them. The germline gives CDR1 SGHRS, CDR2 YFSETQ. The CDR3 covers 18 residues. The CDR3, as DNA: TGCGCCAGCAGCTTGGAAGTTAGACTAGTGGAAGAGACCGGGGAGCTGTTTTTT. Its translation is CASSLEVRLVEETGELFF.

This clonotype was picked up many times. The rearrangement links TRBV20-1 to TRBJ1-5; D gene unclear. V lost 0 bases and J lost 4, with 7 bases in between. CDR1 is DFQATT and CDR2 is SNEGSKA in the germline V gene (reference sequence). The CDR3 length is 13 residues. CDR3 loop: CSAREVQNQPQHF. The CDR3 bases are TGCAGTGCTAGAGAGGTCCAGAATCAGCCCCAGCATTTT.